This T cell receptor (beta chain) is from a study of shared clonotypes between healthy human individuals. The overall study: Donors had three CD4 naive, three CD4 memory, two CD8 naive and one CD8 memory plate apiece.

This clone was seen repeatedly, ten times or more. One end of the junction does not line up with germline, which may come from a read error. In germline, CDR1 is DFQATT, CDR2 SNEGSKA (reference sequence). The CDR3 has 9 residues. Clones were sequenced by immunoSEQ multiplex PCR, and TCRdb holds only the in-frame ones, with some missing. In the table there are about 100,000 clones, around 71% of which are singletons. Every one of the donors was a Caucasian adult that lived in Nashville, Tennessee. This sequence was found in a woman aged 25 to 39 in good health. Sequenced sample: memory CD8+ T cells sorted from blood. Subset indicated: CD45RO+ cells pooled with CCR7-negative TemRA cells. J is TRBJ1-1 and V is TRBV20-1; perhaps TRBD1 as D (5 bases). CDR3 bases: TGCAGTGCAAGGGACGGGACCCCCTTT. This encodes CSARDGTPF.